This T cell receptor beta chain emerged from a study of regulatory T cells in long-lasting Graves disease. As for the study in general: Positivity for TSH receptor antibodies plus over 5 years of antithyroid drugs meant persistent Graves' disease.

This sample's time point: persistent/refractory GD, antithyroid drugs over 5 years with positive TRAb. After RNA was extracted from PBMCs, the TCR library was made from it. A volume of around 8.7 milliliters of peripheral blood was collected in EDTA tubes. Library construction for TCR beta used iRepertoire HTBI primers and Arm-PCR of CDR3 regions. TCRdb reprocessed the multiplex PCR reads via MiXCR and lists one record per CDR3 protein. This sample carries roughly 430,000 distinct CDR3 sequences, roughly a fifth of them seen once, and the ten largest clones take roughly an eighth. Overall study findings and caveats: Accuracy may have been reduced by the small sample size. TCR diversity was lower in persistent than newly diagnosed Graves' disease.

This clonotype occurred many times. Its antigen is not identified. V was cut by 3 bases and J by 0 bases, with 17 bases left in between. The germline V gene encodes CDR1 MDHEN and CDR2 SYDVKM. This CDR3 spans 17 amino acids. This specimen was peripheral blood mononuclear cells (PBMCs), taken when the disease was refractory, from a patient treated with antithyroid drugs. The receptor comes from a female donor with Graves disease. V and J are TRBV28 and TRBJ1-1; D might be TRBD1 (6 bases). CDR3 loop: CASSLGGAGTLNTEAFF. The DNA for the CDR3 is TGTGCCAGCAGTTTGGGGGGGGCAGGGACTTTGAACACTGAAGCTTTCTTT.